The clone carrying this T cell receptor (beta chain) appeared a few times. Its antigen is unidentified. The data stem from a study of blood T cells in healthy people across ages. Study-wide results and limits: Roughly linear age-related decline in beta diversity appeared, significant by age 40.

This CDR3 region has 16 residues. Germline V gene data show CDR1 as SQVTM and CDR2 as ANQGSEA. Trimming removed 1 base at V and 6 bases at J, with 19 bases between. Individuals who donated were healthy Caucasians from Russia aged roughly 6 to 90. The authors ran a second PCR of 7 to 11 cycles using a sample-barcoded 5' primer and a J-beta primer mix. TCRdb itself ran the 5' RACE reads through MiXCR, one entry per CDR3 protein. The sample carries around 990,000 distinct CDR3 sequences, 35% to 40% recorded once. V gene TRBV29-1 combines with J gene TRBJ2-1; the D gene is possibly TRBD1 (5 bases). The receptor was isolated from a young man in good health. The sequencing sample was made of blood. The CDR3 reads CSVEVQGLRFGNEQFF. CDR3 sequence (DNA): TGCAGCGTTGAAGTTCAGGGATTAAGGTTTGGCAATGAGCAGTTCTTC.